Following are 28 T cell receptor beta chains from one sample sequenced in a study of cytomegalovirus exposure and HLA in healthy donors. The PCR had 60 Vbeta and 13 Jbeta primers. Libraries were prepared by immunoSEQ multiplex PCR; TCRdb keeps only in-frame clonotypes and omits some of them. The sample holds some 130,000 clones, around three quarters seen once. The sample consisted of PBMCs. Every receptor here comes from a woman aged 55-69 years in good health and CMV-seropositive.

The chain links TRBV5-6 to TRBJ2-7; a weak D match, TRBD1 (5 bases). Germline V gene lookup returns CDR1 SGHDT and CDR2 YYEEEE. The V and J ends lost 0 bases and 4 bases respectively, with 14 bases between them. The CDR3 is 15 residues long. The CDR3 here is CASSLGELGLYEQYF. The CDR3 DNA reads TGTGCCAGCAGCTTGGGGGAATTGGGGCTTTACGAGCAGTACTTC.

Notes on this clone: Without the conserved terminal phenylalanine or tryptophan, this CDR3 likely stems from a read error. The chain carries TRBV5-1 and TRBJ2-7; TRBD2 is a possible D gene (7 bases). Germline V gene data show CDR1 as SGHRS and CDR2 as YFSETQ. Trimming took off 5 bases at V and 8 bases at J, with 17 bases between the two ends. The CDR3 contains 13 residues. CDR3 region: CASSFEGGEKQYL. The CDR3 DNA reads as TGCGCCAGCAGTTTCGAGGGGGGGGAGAAGCAGTACCTC.

The V call is TRBV28, the J call TRBJ2-2; 7 nucleotides match TRBD1. Germline CDR1 is MDHEN and CDR2 is SYDVKM. The CDR3 extends over 17 amino acids. V shed 6 bases, J shed 1 base, and the junction held 11 bases outside the gene matches. The CDR3 bases are TGTGCCAGCAGCGGAACCGACAGGGTGAAGAACACCGGGGAGCTGTTTTTT. Its translation is CASSGTDRVKNTGELFF.

Details on this clone: The sample contains more than one DNA sequence encoding this CDR3. The chain has TRBV28 and TRBJ1-2; 7 nucleotides line up with TRBD1. This CDR3 spans 13 amino acids. V shed 6 bases, J shed 4 bases, and the junction held 5 bases outside the gene matches. Per germline, CDR1 MDHEN and CDR2 SYDVKM. The CDR3 reads CASSLTGTYGYTF. Here the CDR3 DNA reads TGTGCCAGCAGCTTGACAGGGACCTATGGCTACACCTTC.

This chain links TRBV6-1 with TRBJ2-1; 9 bases line up with TRBD2. The V gene end was trimmed by 7 bases and the J gene end by 7 bases; junction bases not matched to a gene: 8. Germline CDR1 is MNHNS and CDR2 is SASEGT. CDR3 size: 14 residues. The CDR3: CASMGTSMLNEQFF. The CDR3 DNA reads as TGTGCCAGCATGGGGACTAGCATGTTAAATGAGCAGTTCTTC.

The table lists this clone with a few counts. The chain links TRBV5-1 to TRBJ2-7, with 7 bases that match TRBD1. Germline CDR1 reads SGHRS; CDR2 reads YFSETQ. The CDR3 loop spans 15 amino acids. V shed 4 bases, J shed 0 bases, and the junction held 7 bases outside the gene matches. The DNA of the CDR3 is TGCGCCAGCAGCCAACTGGGGGACAGCTCCTACGAGCAGTACTTC. Amino acids: CASSQLGDSSYEQYF.

The V and J genes are TRBV19 and TRBJ1-1; D is unclear. V gave up 3 bases and J gave up 1 base, with 15 bases separating them. CDR3 length equals 16 residues. Germline CDR1 is LNHDA and CDR2 is SQIVND (reference sequence). The CDR3 DNA reads as TGTGCCAGTAGTATTCCGACCAGGCGGGGGAACACTGAAGCTTTCTTT. Protein: CASSIPTRRGNTEAFF.

The rearrangement uses TRBV5-4 and TRBJ2-3; 7 bases fit TRBD2. V shed 0 bases, J shed 0 bases, and the junction held 4 bases outside the gene matches. The germline gives CDR1 SGHNT, CDR2 YYREEE (reference sequence). The CDR3 is 16 residues long. The CDR3 protein is CASSLAGGYSTDTQYF. As DNA, the CDR3 is TGTGCCAGCAGCTTGGCCGGGGGGTACAGCACAGATACGCAGTATTTT.

V is TRBV11-2 and J is TRBJ2-2; D uncertain. The CDR3 is 13 amino acids. V dropped 7 bases and J dropped 7 bases, with 13 bases sitting between them. The germline V gene encodes CDR1 SGHAT and CDR2 FQNNGV. CDR3 nucleotides: TGTGCCAGCACCATCGAGCCGGGCGGGGAGCTGTTTTTT. This gives the protein CASTIEPGGELFF.

This clone was counted between two and nine times. The chain recombines TRBV27 with TRBJ2-1; 12 bases line up with TRBD2. Per germline, CDR1 MNHEY and CDR2 SMNVEV (reference sequence). V shed 6 bases and J 4 bases; nucleotides not matched to a gene: 4. The length of the CDR3 is 15 residues. The DNA for the CDR3 is TGTGCCAGCAGCAGACTAGCGGGAGTGTACAATGAGCAGTTCTTC. It yields the protein CASSRLAGVYNEQFF.

The sample holds a few counts of this clone. The chain joins TRBV9 to TRBJ1-1, with 9 bases that match TRBD1. The ends lost 3 bases at V and 5 bases at J; junction bases unmatched: 5. There are 14 residues in the CDR3. CDR1 and CDR2 (germline): SGDLS, YYNGEE. The CDR3: CASSERTGATEAFF. As DNA, the CDR3 is TGTGCCAGCAGCGAGCGGACAGGGGCGACTGAAGCTTTCTTT.

This clone was seen more than once but under ten times. The chain joins TRBV28 to TRBJ2-5, with TRBD1 as a possible D gene (5 bases). Trimming stripped 2 bases from V and 7 bases from J, with 11 bases between. This CDR3 contains 13 residues. Germline V gives CDR1 MDHEN, CDR2 SYDVKM. For the CDR3, the DNA is TGTGCCAGCAGTTTAAGGGGCCGTTGGACCCAGTACTTC. Translating it yields CASSLRGRWTQYF.

The rearrangement links TRBV6-5 to TRBJ1-2; 7 bases fit TRBD1. CDR3 length equals 15 residues. Germline V gene data show CDR1 as MNHEY and CDR2 as SVGAGI. The V and J ends lost 0 bases and 2 bases, in that order; junction bases with no gene match: 3. DNA for the CDR3: TGTGCCAGCAGTTACTCGACAGGGTCCAACTATGGCTACACCTTC. Encoded protein: CASSYSTGSNYGYTF.

The rearrangement uses TRBV6-1 and TRBJ2-4; maybe TRBD2 (5 bases). From germline, CDR1 is MNHNS and CDR2 SASEGT. The CDR3 is 16 amino acids. Trimming pared 2 bases from V and 3 bases from J, leaving 14 bases between. The CDR3 DNA reads TGTGCCAGCAGTGAATGGGTGGGAGTGGGCAAAAACATTCAGTACTTC. The encoded protein is CASSEWVGVGKNIQYF.

The V gene is TRBV6-5, the J gene TRBJ2-1, with 11 bases aligning to TRBD2. This CDR3 is built from 15 residues. With V trimmed by 6 bases and J by 6 bases, 7 bases remained unmatched. Germline assignment: CDR1 MNHEY and CDR2 SVGAGI. Here the CDR3 reads CASRDTSGGLNEQFF. CDR3 DNA: TGTGCCAGCAGGGATACTAGCGGGGGCCTCAATGAGCAGTTCTTC.

The J gene is TRBJ2-1, the V gene TRBV7-3; D possibly corresponds to TRBD2 (6 bases). Trimming pared 5 bases from V and 0 bases from J, leaving 14 bases between. This CDR3 is built from 16 residues. CDR1 SGHTA and CDR2 FQGTGA come from the germline V gene. CDR3 loop: CASSPSSAASYNEQFF. Here the CDR3 DNA reads TGTGCCAGCAGCCCATCTAGCGCCGCCTCCTACAATGAGCAGTTCTTC.

This rearrangement joins TRBV14 to TRBJ2-2; D perhaps matches TRBD2 (9 bases). Germline V gene sequence: CDR1 SGHDN, CDR2 FVKESK. CDR3 length: 19 amino acids. The V gene lost 4 bases and the J gene lost 4 bases, with 25 bases spanning the gap. The CDR3 DNA follows: TGTGCCAGCAGCCCTAGACAGGGGCGAAGCGGGAGGCTCACCGGGGAGCTGTTTTTT. Amino acids: CASSPRQGRSGRLTGELFF. The variable domain in full, with the rest retrieved from reference TRBV14 and TRBJ2-2, is EAGVTQFPSHSVIEKGQTVTLRCDPISGHDNLYWYRRVMGKEIKFLLHFVKESKQDESGMPNNRFLAERTGGTYSTLKVQPAELEDSGVYFCASSPRQGRSGRLTGELFFGEGSRLTVL.

The rearrangement uses TRBV28 and TRBJ2-1; 7 bases agree with TRBD2. V lost 8 bases, J lost 8 bases, and 12 bases stayed unmatched. The length of the CDR3 is 14 residues. Germline V lookup: CDR1 MDHEN, CDR2 SYDVKM. The CDR3 is CASSGGREYDEQFF. The CDR3 DNA sequence: TGTGCCAGCTCCGGAGGGCGGGAGTACGATGAGCAGTTCTTC.

The V call is TRBV7-9, the J call TRBJ1-2; D may be TRBD1 (5 bases). Between the trimmed V and J ends, which lost 1 base and 4 bases, there was a span of 10 bases. The CDR3 spans 14 residues. Germline V CDR1 and CDR2: SEHNR, FQNEAQ (reference sequence). As DNA, the CDR3 is TGTGCCAGCAGCTTAGTGCAGGGAGGCTATGGCTACACCTTC. Translated, it gives CASSLVQGGYGYTF.

This chain uses TRBV14 with TRBJ2-2; possibly TRBD1 for D (5 bases). The CDR3 is 19 amino acids. V was shortened by 1 base and J by 0 bases, with 18 bases between the two germline ends. From germline, CDR1 is SGHDN and CDR2 FVKESK. Written as DNA, the CDR3 is TGTGCCAGCAGCCAAGCGACAGTGGGCTTTATTACGAACACCGGGGAGCTGTTTTTT. Its protein is CASSQATVGFITNTGELFF.

This rearrangement joins TRBV9 to TRBJ2-1; D possibly corresponds to TRBD1 (5 bases). Deletions cut 0 bases from V and 7 bases from J, with 11 bases between. In germline, CDR1 is SGDLS, CDR2 YYNGEE. The CDR3 runs 14 residues. CDR3 residues: CASSVVGEANEQFF. In nucleotides, the CDR3 is TGTGCCAGCAGCGTAGTAGGGGAAGCGAATGAGCAGTTCTTC.

The chain has TRBV6-6 and TRBJ2-7; the match to TRBD1 covers 7 bases. The V and J ends lost 4 bases and 4 bases, in that order; junction bases with no gene match: 13. This CDR3 has 16 amino acids. Germline V gene sequence: CDR1 MNHNY, CDR2 SVGAGI (reference sequence). The CDR3 DNA sequence: TGTGCCAGCAGTTCGACTACAGGGGCCCACGGATACGAGCAGTACTTC. Translation gives CASSSTTGAHGYEQYF.

The chain uses TRBV6-5 and TRBJ2-7, with 10 bases aligning to TRBD1. CDR3 length: 12 amino acids. V shed 6 bases and J 4 bases; nucleotides not matched to a gene: 0. Germline loops: CDR1 MNHEY, CDR2 SVGAGI. The CDR3 DNA follows: TGTGCCAGCAGGGACAGGGGGTACGAGCAGTACTTC. It is translated as CASRDRGYEQYF.

This clone was recorded a few times. This chain links TRBV6-1 with TRBJ1-2; 7 nucleotides agree with TRBD1. After removal of 7 bases from V and 3 bases from J, the junction contained 8 bases not matched to a gene. In germline, CDR1 is MNHNS, CDR2 SASEGT. The CDR3 totals 14 residues. In DNA form, the CDR3 reads TGTGCCAGCAAAGGAGCAGGGGGATACTATGGCTACACCTTC. Translation gives CASKGAGGYYGYTF.

V usage is TRBV19 and J usage is TRBJ2-2; 8 bases match TRBD1. Germline CDR1 is LNHDA and CDR2 is SQIVND (reference sequence). This CDR3 comprises 16 residues. With V trimmed by 2 bases and J by 6 bases, 8 bases remained unmatched. The DNA for the CDR3 is TGTGCCAGTAGTATAAGCAGGGGGCTTAGGGCCGGGGAGCTGTTTTTT. Translated: CASSISRGLRAGELFF.

V and J are TRBV5-1 and TRBJ2-1; weak D call: TRBD2 (5 bases). V was cut by 4 bases and J by 7 bases, with 15 bases left in between. Germline CDR1 and CDR2: SGHRS and YFSETQ. This CDR3 spans 14 amino acids. CDR3 nucleotides: TGCGCCAGCAGCATTACCGGGAACTGGAATGAGCAGTTCTTC. Encoded protein: CASSITGNWNEQFF. The full variable domain, completed using reference TRBV5-1 and TRBJ2-1, is KAGVTQTPRYLIKTRGQQVTLSCSPISGHRSVSWYQQTPGQGLQFLFEYFSETQRNKGNFPGRFSGRQFSNSRSEMNVSTLELGDSALYLCASSITGNWNEQFFGPGTRLTVL.

This clone was counted a single time. This sequence joins TRBV4-1 and TRBJ2-5; 10 bases match TRBD2. The germline gives CDR1 MGHRA, CDR2 YSYEKL. The V and J ends lost 3 bases and 5 bases, in that order; junction bases with no gene match: 6. The CDR3 runs 15 residues. The CDR3 loop is CASSQRLAGAETQYF. The CDR3 DNA reads as TGCGCCAGCAGCCAGAGGCTAGCGGGAGCGGAGACCCAGTACTTC.

This clone turned up a few times. This rearrangement joins TRBV28 to TRBJ2-7; 8 nucleotides match TRBD1. The CDR3 is 15 residues long. Looked up from germline, CDR1 is MDHEN and CDR2 is SYDVKM. Trimming removed 8 bases from V and 5 bases from J; junction bases left unmatched: 14. CDR3 nucleotides: TGTGCCAGCTTGGGCGTGCGACAGGGGCGACACGAGCAGTACTTC. Residues: CASLGVRQGRHEQYF.